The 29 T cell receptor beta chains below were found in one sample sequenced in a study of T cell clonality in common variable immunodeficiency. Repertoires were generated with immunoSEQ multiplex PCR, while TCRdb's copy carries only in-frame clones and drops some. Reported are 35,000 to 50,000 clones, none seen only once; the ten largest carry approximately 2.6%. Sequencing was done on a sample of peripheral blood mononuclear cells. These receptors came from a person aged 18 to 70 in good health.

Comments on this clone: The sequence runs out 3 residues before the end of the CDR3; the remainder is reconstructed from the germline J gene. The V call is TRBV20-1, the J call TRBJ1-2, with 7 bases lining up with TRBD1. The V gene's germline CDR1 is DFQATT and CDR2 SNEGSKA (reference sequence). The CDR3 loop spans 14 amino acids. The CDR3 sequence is CSARGPVRGHEYTF. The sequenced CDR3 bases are TGCAGTGCTAGGGGACCGGTGAGGGGGCATGAG.

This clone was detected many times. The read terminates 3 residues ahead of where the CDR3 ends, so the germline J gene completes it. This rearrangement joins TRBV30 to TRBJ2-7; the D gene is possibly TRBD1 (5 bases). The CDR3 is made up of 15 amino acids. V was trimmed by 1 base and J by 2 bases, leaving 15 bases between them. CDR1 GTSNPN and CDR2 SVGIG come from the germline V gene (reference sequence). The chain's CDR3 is CAWSGSRVGAYEQYF. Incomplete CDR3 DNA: TGTGCCTGGAGTGGATCCAGGGTAGGAGCCTACGAG.

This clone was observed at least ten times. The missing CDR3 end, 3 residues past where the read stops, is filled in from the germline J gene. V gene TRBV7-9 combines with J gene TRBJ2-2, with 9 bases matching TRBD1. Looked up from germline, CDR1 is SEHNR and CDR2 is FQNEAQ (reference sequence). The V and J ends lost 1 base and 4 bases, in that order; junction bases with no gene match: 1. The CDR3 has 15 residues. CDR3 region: CASSLGTGVTGELFF. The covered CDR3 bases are TGTGCCAGCAGCTTAGGGACAGGGGTCACCGGGGAG.

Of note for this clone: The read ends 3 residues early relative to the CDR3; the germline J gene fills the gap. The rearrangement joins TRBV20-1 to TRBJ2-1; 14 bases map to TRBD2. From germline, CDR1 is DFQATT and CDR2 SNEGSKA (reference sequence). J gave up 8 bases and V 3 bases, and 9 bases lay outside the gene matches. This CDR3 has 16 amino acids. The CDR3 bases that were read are TGCAGTGCTAGTTCCGGGACTAGCGGGAGTGTCTATGAG. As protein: CSASSGTSGSVYE. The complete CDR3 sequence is CSASSGTSGSVYEQFF.

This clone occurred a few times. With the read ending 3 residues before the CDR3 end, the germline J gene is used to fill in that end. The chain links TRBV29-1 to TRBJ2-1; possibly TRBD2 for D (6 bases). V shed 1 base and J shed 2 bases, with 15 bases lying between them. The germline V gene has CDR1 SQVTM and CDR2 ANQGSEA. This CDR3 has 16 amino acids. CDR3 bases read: TGCAGCGTTGAAGGTTACGGGGGAACCGCCTACAATGAG. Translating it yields CSVEGYGGTAYNE. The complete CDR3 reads CSVEGYGGTAYNEQFF.

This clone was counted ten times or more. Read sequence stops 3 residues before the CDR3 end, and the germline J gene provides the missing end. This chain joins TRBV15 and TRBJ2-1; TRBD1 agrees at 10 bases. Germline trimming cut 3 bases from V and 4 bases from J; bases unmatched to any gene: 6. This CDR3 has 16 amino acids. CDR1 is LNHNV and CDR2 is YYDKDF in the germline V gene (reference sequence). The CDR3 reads CATSRGGQGLYNEQFF. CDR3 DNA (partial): TGTGCCACCAGCAGGGGGGGACAGGGGTTATACAATGAG.

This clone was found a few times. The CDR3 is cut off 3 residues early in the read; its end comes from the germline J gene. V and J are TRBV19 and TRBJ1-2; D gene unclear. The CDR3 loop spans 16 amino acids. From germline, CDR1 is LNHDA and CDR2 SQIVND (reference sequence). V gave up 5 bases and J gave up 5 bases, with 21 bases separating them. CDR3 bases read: TGTGCCAGTAGTCCCGAATTTGGGCAAAACAATTATGGC. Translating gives CASSPEFGQNNYG. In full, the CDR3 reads CASSPEFGQNNYGYTF.

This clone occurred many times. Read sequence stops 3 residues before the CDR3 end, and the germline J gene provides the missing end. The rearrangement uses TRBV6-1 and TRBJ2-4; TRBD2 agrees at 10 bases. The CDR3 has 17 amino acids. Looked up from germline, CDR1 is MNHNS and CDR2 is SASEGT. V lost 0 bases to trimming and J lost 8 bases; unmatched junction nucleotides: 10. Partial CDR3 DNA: TGTGCCAGCAGTGAAGCTAGTCGGACTAGCGGCAGGGACATT. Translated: CASSEASRTSGRDI. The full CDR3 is CASSEASRTSGRDIQYF.

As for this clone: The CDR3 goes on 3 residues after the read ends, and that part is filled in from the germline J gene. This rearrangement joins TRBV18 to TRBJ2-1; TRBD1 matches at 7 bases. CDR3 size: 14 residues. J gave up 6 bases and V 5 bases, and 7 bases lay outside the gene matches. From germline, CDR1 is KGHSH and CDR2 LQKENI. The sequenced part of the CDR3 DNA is TGTGCCAGCTCAAGGACAGGACCTCTCAATGAG. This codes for CASSRTGPLNE. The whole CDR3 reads CASSRTGPLNEQFF.

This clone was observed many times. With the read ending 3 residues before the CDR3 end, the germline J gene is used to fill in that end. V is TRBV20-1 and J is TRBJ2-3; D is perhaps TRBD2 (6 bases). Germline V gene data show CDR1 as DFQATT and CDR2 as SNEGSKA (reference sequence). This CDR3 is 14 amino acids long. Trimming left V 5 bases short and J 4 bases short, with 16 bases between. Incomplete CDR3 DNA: TGCAGTGCTGAAGACCTGGGGGGAGCAGATACG. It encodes CSAEDLGGADT. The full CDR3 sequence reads CSAEDLGGADTQYF.

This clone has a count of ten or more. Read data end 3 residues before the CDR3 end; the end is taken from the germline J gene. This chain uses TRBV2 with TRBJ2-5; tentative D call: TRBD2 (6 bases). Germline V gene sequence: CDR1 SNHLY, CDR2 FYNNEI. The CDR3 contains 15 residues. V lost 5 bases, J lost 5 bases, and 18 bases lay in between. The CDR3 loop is CASSYTSRELETQYF. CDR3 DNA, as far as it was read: TGTGCCAGCAGTTATACTAGCAGGGAGCTGGAGACC.

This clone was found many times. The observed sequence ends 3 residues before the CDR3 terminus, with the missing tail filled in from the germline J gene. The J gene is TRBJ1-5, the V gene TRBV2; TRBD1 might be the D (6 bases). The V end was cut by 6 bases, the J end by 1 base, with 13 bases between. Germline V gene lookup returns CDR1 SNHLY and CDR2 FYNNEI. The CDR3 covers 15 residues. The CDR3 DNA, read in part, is TGTGCCAGCAGACCTGGACAGACCAGCAATCAGCCC. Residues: CASRPGQTSNQP. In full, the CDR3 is CASRPGQTSNQPQHF.

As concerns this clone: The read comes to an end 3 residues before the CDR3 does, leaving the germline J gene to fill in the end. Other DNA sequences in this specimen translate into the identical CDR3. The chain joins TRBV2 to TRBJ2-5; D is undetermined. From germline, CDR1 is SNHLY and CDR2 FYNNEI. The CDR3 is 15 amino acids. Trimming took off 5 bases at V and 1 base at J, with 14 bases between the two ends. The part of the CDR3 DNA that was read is TGTGCCAGCAGTCCCCTTGGCATGGTCCAAGAGACC. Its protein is CASSPLGMVQET. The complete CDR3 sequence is CASSPLGMVQETQYF.

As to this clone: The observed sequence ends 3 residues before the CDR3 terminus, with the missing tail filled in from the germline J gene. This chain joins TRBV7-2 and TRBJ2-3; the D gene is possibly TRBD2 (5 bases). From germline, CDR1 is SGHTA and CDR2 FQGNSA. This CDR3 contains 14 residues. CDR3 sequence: CASTRTRTAETQYF. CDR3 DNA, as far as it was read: TGTGCCAGCACCCGTACTAGGACTGCGGAGACG.

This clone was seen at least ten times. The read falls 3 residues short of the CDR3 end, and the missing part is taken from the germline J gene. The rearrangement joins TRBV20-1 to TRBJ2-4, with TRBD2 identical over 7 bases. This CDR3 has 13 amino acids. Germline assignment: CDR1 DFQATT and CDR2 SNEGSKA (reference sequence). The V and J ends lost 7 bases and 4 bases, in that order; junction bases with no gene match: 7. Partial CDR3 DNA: TGCAGTGGCGGCCCAGCGGGAAAAAACATT. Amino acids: CSGGPAGKNI. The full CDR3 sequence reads CSGGPAGKNIQYF.

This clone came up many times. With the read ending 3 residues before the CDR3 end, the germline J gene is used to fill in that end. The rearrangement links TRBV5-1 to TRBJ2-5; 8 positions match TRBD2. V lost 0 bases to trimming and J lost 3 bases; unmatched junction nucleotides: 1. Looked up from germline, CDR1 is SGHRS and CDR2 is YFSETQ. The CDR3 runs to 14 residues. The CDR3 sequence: CASSLGREEETQYF. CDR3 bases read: TGCGCCAGCAGCTTGGGGCGGGAGGAAGAGACC.

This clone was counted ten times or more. The sequenced CDR3 bases are TGCAGTGCGCAAGACAGGTCTCAGCCC. Its protein product is CSAQDRSQP. The entire CDR3 is CSAQDRSQPQHF. J is TRBJ1-5 and V is TRBV20-1; tentatively, D is TRBD1 (6 bases). The read falls 3 residues short of the CDR3 end, and the missing part is taken from the germline J gene. Germline-derived CDR1 and CDR2 are DFQATT and SNEGSKA (reference sequence). The ends were cut back, 6 bases at V and 6 bases at J, with 12 bases in the middle. The CDR3 extends over 12 amino acids.

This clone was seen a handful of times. CDR3 in amino acids: CASSLGVRSEGSPLHF. The CDR3 DNA, read in part, is TGTGCCAGTTCTCTTGGGGTGCGATCCGAGGGGTCACCC. The genes are TRBV19 and TRBJ1-6; the D gene is possibly TRBD1 (5 bases). The read ends 3 residues before the CDR3 terminus; that terminus is restored from the germline J gene. V lost 8 bases and J lost 10, with 24 bases in between. The CDR3 spans 16 residues. Germline V CDR1 and CDR2: LNHDA, SQIVND (reference sequence). The whole variable domain, remainder taken from reference TRBV19 and TRBJ1-6, is DGGITQSPKYLFRKEGQNVTLSCEQNLNHDAMYWYRQDPGQGLRLIYYSQIVNDFQKGDIAEGYSVSREKKESFPLTVTSAQKNPTAFYLCASSLGVRSEGSPLHFGNGTRLTVT.

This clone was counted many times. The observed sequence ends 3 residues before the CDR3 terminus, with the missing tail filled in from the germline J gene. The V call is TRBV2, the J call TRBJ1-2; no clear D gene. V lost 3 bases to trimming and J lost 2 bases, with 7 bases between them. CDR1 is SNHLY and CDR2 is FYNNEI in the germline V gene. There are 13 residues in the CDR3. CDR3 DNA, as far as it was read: TGTGCCAGCAGTGAGCAGATAAACTATGGC. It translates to CASSEQINYG. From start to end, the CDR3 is CASSEQINYGYTF.

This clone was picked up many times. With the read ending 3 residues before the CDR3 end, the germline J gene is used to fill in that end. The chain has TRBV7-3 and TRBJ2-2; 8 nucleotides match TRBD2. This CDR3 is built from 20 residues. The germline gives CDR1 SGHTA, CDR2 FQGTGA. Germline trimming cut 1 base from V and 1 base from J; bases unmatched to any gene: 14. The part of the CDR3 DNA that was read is TGTGCCAGCAGCTTAAAATGGGAAGGCGGGAGGCTGAGGAACACCGGGGAG. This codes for CASSLKWEGGRLRNTGE. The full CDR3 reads CASSLKWEGGRLRNTGELFF. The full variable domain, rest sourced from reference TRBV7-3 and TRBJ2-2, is GAGVSQTPSNKVTEKGKYVELRCDPISGHTALYWYRQSLGQGPEFLIYFQGTGAADDSGLPNDRFFAVRPEGSVSTLKIQRTERGDSAVYLCASSLKWEGGRLRNTGELFFGEGSRLTVL.

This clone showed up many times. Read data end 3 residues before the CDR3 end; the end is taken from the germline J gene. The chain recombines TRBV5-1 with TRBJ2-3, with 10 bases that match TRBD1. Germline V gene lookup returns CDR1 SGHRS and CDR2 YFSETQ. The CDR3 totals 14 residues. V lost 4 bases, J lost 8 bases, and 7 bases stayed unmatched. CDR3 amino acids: CASSLGQGEGTQYF. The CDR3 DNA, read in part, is TGCGCCAGCAGCCTAGGACAGGGGGAAGGTACG.

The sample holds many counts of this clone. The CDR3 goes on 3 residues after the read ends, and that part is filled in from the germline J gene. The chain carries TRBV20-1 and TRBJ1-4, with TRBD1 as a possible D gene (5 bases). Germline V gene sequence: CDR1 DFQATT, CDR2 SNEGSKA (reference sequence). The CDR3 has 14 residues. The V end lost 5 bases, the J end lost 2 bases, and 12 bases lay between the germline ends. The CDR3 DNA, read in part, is TGCAGTGCTTCGGGGGGAGCCACTAATGAAAAA. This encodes CSASGGATNEK. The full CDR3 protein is CSASGGATNEKLFF.

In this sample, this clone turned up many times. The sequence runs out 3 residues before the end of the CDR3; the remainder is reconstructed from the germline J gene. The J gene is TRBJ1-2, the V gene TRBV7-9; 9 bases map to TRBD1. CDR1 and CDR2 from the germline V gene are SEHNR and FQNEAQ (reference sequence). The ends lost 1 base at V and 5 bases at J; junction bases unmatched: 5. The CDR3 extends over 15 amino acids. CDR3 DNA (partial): TGTGCCAGCAGCTTAGGGGACAGGGACTCTTATGGC. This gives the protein CASSLGDRDSYG. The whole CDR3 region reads CASSLGDRDSYGYTF.

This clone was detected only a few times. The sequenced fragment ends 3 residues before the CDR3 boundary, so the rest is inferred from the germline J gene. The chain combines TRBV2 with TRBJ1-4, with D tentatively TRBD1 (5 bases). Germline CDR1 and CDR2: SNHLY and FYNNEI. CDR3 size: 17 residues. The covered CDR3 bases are TGTGCCAGCAGGGCCACCGCAGTTCCCACTGGGGCCAACGTA. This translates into CASRATAVPTGANV. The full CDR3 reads CASRATAVPTGANVLFF.

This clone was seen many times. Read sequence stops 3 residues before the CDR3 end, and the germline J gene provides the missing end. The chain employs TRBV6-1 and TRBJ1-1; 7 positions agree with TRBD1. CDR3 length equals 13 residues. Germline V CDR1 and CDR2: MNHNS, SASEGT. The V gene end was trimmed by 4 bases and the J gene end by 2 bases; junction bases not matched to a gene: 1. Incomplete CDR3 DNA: TGTGCCAGCAGTGGACAGGGTAACACTGAA. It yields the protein CASSGQGNTE. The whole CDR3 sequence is CASSGQGNTEAFF.

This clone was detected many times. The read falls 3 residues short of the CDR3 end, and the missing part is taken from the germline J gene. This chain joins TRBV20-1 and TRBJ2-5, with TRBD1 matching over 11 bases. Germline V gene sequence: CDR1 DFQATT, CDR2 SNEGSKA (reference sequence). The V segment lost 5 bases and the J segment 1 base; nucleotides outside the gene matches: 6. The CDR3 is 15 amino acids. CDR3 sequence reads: CSASPGQGAQETQYF. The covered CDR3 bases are TGCAGTGCTTCTCCAGGACAGGGGGCCCAAGAGACC.

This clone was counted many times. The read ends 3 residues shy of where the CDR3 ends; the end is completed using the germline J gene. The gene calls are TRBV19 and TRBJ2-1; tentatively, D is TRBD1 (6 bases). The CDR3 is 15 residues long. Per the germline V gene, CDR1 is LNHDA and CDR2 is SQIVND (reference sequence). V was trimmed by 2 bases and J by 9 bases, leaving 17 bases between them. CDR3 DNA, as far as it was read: TGTGCCAGTAGTATACGAGGCGTCAGGGGCAGTGAG. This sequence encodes CASSIRGVRGSE. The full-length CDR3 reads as CASSIRGVRGSEQFF.

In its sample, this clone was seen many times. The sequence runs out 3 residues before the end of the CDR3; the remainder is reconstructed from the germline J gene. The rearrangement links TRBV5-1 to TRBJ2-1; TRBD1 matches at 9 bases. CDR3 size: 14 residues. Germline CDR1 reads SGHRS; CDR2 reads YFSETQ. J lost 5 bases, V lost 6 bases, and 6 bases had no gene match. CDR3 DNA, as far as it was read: TGCGCCAGCAACCCGGGACAGGGACACAATGAG. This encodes CASNPGQGHNE. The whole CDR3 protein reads CASNPGQGHNEQFF. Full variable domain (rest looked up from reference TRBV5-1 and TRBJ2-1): KAGVTQTPRYLIKTRGQQVTLSCSPISGHRSVSWYQQTPGQGLQFLFEYFSETQRNKGNFPGRFSGRQFSNSRSEMNVSTLELGDSALYLCASNPGQGHNEQFFGPGTRLTVL.

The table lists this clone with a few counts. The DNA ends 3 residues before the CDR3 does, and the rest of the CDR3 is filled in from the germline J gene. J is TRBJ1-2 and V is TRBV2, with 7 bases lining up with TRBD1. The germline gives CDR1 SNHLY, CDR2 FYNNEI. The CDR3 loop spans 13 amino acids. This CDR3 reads CASTNRGGDTYTF. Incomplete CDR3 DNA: TGTGCCAGCACTAACAGGGGAGGAGATACC.